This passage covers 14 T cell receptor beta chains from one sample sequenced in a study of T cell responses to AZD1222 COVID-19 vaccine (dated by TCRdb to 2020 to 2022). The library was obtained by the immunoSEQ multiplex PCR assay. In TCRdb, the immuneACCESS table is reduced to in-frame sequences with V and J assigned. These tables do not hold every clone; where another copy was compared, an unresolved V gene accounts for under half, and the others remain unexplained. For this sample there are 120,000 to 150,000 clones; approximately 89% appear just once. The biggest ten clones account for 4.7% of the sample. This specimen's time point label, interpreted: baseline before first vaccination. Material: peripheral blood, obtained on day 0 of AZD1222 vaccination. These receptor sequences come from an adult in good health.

CDR3 region: CASSPRDSNSPLHF. DNA for the CDR3: TGTGCCAGTAGTCCACGGGACAGTAATTCACCCCTCCACTTT. V and J are TRBV19 and TRBJ1-6, with 7 bases lining up with TRBD1. V dropped 5 bases and J dropped 6; count of bases not matched to a gene: 4. The CDR3 sequence is 14 residues long. Germline V gives CDR1 LNHDA, CDR2 SQIVND (reference sequence).

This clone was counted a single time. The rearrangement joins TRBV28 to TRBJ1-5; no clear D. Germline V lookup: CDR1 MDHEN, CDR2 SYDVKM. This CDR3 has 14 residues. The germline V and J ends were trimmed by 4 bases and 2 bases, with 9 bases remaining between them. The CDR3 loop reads CASSSTVGNQPQHF. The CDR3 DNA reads TGTGCCAGCAGTTCTACAGTGGGCAATCAGCCCCAGCATTTT. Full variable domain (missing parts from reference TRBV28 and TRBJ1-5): DVKVTQSSRYLVKRTGEKVFLECVQDMDHENMFWYRQDPGLGLRLIYFSYDVKMKEKGDIPEGYSVSREKKERFSLILESASTNQTSMYLCASSSTVGNQPQHFGDGTRLSIL.

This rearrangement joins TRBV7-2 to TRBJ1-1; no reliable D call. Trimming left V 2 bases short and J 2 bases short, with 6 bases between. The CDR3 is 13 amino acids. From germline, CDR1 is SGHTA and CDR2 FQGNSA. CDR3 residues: CASSLRTNTEAFF. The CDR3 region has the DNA TGTGCCAGCAGCTTACGGACTAACACTGAAGCTTTCTTT.

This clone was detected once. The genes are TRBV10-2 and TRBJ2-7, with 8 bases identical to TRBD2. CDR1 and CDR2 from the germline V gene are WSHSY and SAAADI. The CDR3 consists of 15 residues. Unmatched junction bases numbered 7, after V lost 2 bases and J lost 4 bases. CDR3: CASSEAGGRGYEQYF. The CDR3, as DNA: TGCGCCAGCAGTGAGGCGGGAGGCCGTGGGTACGAGCAGTACTTC.

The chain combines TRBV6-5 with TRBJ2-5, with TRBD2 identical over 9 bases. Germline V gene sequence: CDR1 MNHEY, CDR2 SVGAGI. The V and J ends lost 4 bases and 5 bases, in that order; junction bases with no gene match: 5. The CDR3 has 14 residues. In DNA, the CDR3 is TGTGCCAGCAGTTTTAGCGGGAGAGGGGAGACCCAGTACTTC. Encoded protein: CASSFSGRGETQYF.

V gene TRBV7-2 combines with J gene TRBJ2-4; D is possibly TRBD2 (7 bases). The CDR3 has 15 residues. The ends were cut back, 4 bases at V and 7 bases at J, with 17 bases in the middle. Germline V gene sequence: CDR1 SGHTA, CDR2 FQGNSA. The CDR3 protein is CASSYSGGQRNIQYF. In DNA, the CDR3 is TGTGCCAGCAGCTACTCCGGGGGGCAGAGGAACATTCAGTACTTC.

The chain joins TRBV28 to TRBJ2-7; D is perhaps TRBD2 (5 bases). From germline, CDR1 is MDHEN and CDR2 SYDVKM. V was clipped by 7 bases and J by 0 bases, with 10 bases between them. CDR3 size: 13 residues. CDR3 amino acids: CASNQAVSYEQYF. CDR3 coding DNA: TGTGCCAGCAATCAAGCGGTCTCCTACGAGCAGTACTTC. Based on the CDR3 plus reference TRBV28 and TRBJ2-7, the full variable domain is DVKVTQSSRYLVKRTGEKVFLECVQDMDHENMFWYRQDPGLGLRLIYFSYDVKMKEKGDIPEGYSVSREKKERFSLILESASTNQTSMYLCASNQAVSYEQYFGPGTRLTVT.

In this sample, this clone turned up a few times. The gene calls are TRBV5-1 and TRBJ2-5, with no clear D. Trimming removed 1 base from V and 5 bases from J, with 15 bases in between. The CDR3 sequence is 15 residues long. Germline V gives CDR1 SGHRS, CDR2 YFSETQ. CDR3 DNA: TGCGCCAGCAGCTTGTCAGGACGGCACGGGGAGACCCAGTACTTC. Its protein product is CASSLSGRHGETQYF.

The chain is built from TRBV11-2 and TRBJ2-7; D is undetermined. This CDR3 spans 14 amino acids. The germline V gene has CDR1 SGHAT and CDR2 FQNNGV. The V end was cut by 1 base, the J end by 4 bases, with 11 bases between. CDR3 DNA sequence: TGTGCCAGCAGCTTAGTCGACAAAGGGTACGAGCAGTACTTC. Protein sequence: CASSLVDKGYEQYF.

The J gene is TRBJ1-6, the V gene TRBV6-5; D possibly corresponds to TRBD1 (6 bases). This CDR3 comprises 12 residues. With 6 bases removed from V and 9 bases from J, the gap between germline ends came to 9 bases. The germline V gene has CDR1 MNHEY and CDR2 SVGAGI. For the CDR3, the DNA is TGTGCCAGCAGCGCCAGGGGTTCACCCCTCCACTTT. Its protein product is CASSARGSPLHF.

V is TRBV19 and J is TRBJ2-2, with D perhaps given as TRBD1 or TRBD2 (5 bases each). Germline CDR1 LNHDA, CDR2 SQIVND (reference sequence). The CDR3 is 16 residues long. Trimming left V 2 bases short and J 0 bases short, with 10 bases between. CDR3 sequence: CASSINPGPNTGELFF. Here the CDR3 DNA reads TGTGCCAGTAGTATAAATCCGGGGCCGAACACCGGGGAGCTGTTTTTT.

The CDR3 DNA reads as TGTGCCAGCAGCCGTGGGGAGAGGAACACTGAAGCTTTCTTT. Amino acid sequence: CASSRGERNTEAFF. The chain recombines TRBV28 with TRBJ1-1; D unclear. Germline V CDR1 and CDR2: MDHEN, SYDVKM. Trimming took off 6 bases at V and 1 base at J, with 12 bases between the two ends. The CDR3 runs 14 residues.

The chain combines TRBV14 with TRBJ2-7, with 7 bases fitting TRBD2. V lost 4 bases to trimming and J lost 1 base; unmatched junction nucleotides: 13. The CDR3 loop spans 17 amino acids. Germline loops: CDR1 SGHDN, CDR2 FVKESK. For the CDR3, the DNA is TGTGCCAGCAGCCCCTTATTTGGGGAGGGTCAGTCCTACGAGCAGTACTTC. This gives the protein CASSPLFGEGQSYEQYF.

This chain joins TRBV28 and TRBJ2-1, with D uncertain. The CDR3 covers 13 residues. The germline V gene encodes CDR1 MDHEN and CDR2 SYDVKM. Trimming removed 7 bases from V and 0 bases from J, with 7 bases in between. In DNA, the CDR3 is TGTGCCAGCACGGTTAGCTCCTACAATGAGCAGTTCTTC. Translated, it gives CASTVSSYNEQFF.